The rows below give T cell receptor beta chains drawn from one sample of a study of blood T cell repertoires in COVID-19. The data were produced by immunoSEQ multiplex PCR, yet TCRdb's version contains in-frame clones alone and is incomplete. The profile shows roughly 300,000 clones, roughly 87% of them singletons. The sample consisted of PBMCs or T cells enriched from blood (not recorded which). The receptors shown here come from a woman in her 30s who had recovered from COVID-19. The CDR3 runs from the conserved cysteine through the conserved F or W. Fields, in order: D gene, V gene, J gene, clone size, CDR3 protein, CDR3 DNA. The D gene is left open where the match is weak. Clone size is not always given. Where it is, it says once, few, many or a class for expanded clones.

>TRBD1|TRBV7-9|TRBJ1-1|once
CASSYRQGGTEAFF
TGTGCCAGCAGCTACAGACAGGGGGGGACTGAAGCTTTCTTT
>TRBD1|TRBV9|TRBJ1-2|-
CASSPHTSGTGNYGYTF
TGTGCCAGCAGCCCCCACACATCCGGGACAGGGAACTATGGCTACACCTTC
>-|TRBV30|TRBJ1-2|-
CAWSVRRDYGYTF
TGTGCCTGGAGTGTACGGCGGGACTATGGCTACACCTTC
>TRBD2|TRBV27|TRBJ2-7|-
CASTSAAPGLGTYYEQYF
TGTGCCAGCACTTCGGCGGCCCCGGGACTAGGAACCTACTACGAGCAGTACTTC
>-|TRBV25-1|TRBJ1-1|-
CASRGPITEAFF
TGTGCCAGCAGGGGCCCGATAACCGAAGCTTTCTTT
>-|TRBV3-1/TRBV3-2|TRBJ2-2|-
CASSQDVAVTGELFF
TGTGCCAGCAGCCAAGATGTAGCGGTGACCGGGGAGCTGTTTTTT
>TRBD1|TRBV5-1|TRBJ2-2|-
CASSRGQGATGELFF
TGCGCCAGCAGCCGGGGACAGGGGGCCACCGGGGAGCTGTTTTTT
>TRBD1|TRBV12-3/TRBV12-4|TRBJ1-1|-
CASSLIAGTAVFF
TGTGCCAGCAGTTTAATAGCCGGGACAGCAGTTTTCTTT
>-|TRBV5-6|TRBJ2-1|-
CASSLGGGAYNEQFF
TGTGCCAGCAGCTTGGGCGGGGGCGCCTACAATGAGCAGTTCTTC
>TRBD1|TRBV6-5|TRBJ1-5|few
CATSPRGQPWEPQHF
TGTGCCACCTCACCGAGGGGGCAGCCTTGGGAGCCCCAGCATTTT
>TRBD1|TRBV7-9|TRBJ1-5|-
CASRRGTGDGQPQHF
TGTGCCAGCAGGCGGGGGACAGGGGATGGTCAGCCCCAGCATTTT
>TRBD1|TRBV2|TRBJ1-5|-
CASSGRQGDRNQPQHF
TGTGCCAGCAGCGGTCGACAGGGCGATCGCAATCAGCCCCAGCATTTT
>-|TRBV6-5|TRBJ1-2|once
CASTYRESNYGYTF
TGTGCCAGCACCTACCGGGAGAGCAACTATGGCTACACCTTC
>-|TRBV7-2|TRBJ2-2|-
CASSQGGGTGELFF
TGTGCCAGCAGCCAAGGCGGTGGGACCGGGGAGCTGTTTTTT
>-|TRBV6-5|TRBJ2-5|once
CASRLNREETQYF
TGTGCCAGCAGACTAAACAGGGAAGAGACCCAGTACTTC
>-|TRBV6-5|TRBJ1-2|-
CASSNAGRHTYGYTF
TGTGCCAGCAGCAACGCGGGGCGGCACACCTATGGCTACACCTTC
>TRBD1|TRBV19|TRBJ1-4|-
CASSIGQGEEKLFF
TGTGCCAGTAGTATTGGACAGGGTGAGGAAAAACTGTTTTTT